The present T cell receptor (beta chain) was sequenced within a study of control samples from healthy donors and cancer patients. Method: immunoSEQ multiplex PCR; TCRdb's copy keeps in-frame clones and lacks some. The sample records 140,000 or so clones, 89% being singletons. The germline CDR1 and CDR2 sequences are SGHVS and FNYEAQ. The CDR3 length is 14 residues. Trimming stripped 5 bases from V and 4 bases from J, with 14 bases between. The receptor comes from a man aged 25-40 years in good health. The material sequenced was blood. The V gene is TRBV7-6, the J gene TRBJ2-5, with TRBD2 as a possible D gene (6 bases). CDR3 sequence reads: CASSPRGSGETQYF. For the CDR3, the DNA is TGTGCCAGCAGCCCGCGGGGAAGTGGAGAGACCCAGTACTTC.